This T cell receptor (beta chain) is drawn from a study of cytomegalovirus exposure and HLA in healthy donors. Whole-study results and caveats: A few V segments could not be told apart, such as TRBV6-2 and TRBV6-3, and were left out. An analysis done earlier found most TCR beta V segments productive about 90% or about 30% of the time. Presence/absence analyses rested on an assumption that sequencing depth was roughly uniform across donors. A later analysis found TCR association rates differed by HLA locus, highest for DRB1 and lowest for HLA-C.

With 60 Vbeta and 13 Jbeta primers, the PCR was carried out. Sequenced by immunoSEQ multiplex PCR; TCRdb stores in-frame clones only, minus some. This sample yields 30,000 to 35,000 clones, of which roughly 80% are seen a single time; approximately 6% belongs to the top ten. The CDR3 consists of 14 residues. Trimming left V 1 base short and J 5 bases short, with 12 bases between. Germline V CDR1 and CDR2: SGHRS, YFSETQ. On this clone itself: What it recognizes is unknown.

Sequenced: PBMCs. The chain is built from TRBV5-1 and TRBJ2-5; TRBD2 might be the D (6 bases). This TCR came from a male donor in good health and CMV-seronegative. The CDR3 bases are TGCGCCAGCAGCTTGTGGTCAGGGAGGGAGACCCAGTACTTC. Translating it yields CASSLWSGRETQYF.